The 10 T cell receptor beta chains given below trace back to one sample, sequenced in a study of blood T cell repertoires in COVID-19. TCRdb's copy holds only in-frame clones and misses some; the assay was immunoSEQ multiplex PCR. The table records more than 150,000 clones, roughly 79% of them present only once. The sample comprised peripheral blood. The receptors derive from a woman in her 70s with acute or convalescent COVID-19.

This clone has just a few counts. The V gene is TRBV11-3, the J gene TRBJ2-1; 13 bases are shared with TRBD2. After removal of 5 bases from V and 4 bases from J, the junction contained 2 bases not matched to a gene. The CDR3 has 15 residues. Germline-derived CDR1 and CDR2 are SGHNT and YENEEA. For the CDR3, the DNA is TGTGCCAGCAGCATACTAGCGGGAGGGTACAATGAGCAGTTCTTC. Encoded protein: CASSILAGGYNEQFF.

The rearrangement links TRBV5-1 to TRBJ2-1, with 8 nucleotides matching TRBD2. Germline CDR1 SGHRS, CDR2 YFSETQ. V shed 1 base and J 3 bases; nucleotides not matched to a gene: 15. This CDR3 comprises 19 residues. The CDR3 reads CASSLIFDEAGAVYNEQFF. In DNA form, the CDR3 reads TGCGCCAGCAGCTTGATTTTCGATGAAGCGGGAGCGGTCTACAATGAGCAGTTCTTC.

This chain links TRBV19 with TRBJ2-5; 7 nucleotides line up with TRBD2. The CDR3 runs to 15 residues. CDR1 is LNHDA and CDR2 is SQIVND in the germline V gene (reference sequence). V lost 4 bases, J lost 1 base, and 6 bases stayed unmatched. The CDR3 protein is CASSTRGLGQETQYF. The DNA of the CDR3 is TGTGCCAGTAGTACGCGGGGGTTGGGCCAAGAGACCCAGTACTTC.

This sequence joins TRBV28 and TRBJ1-6, with 7 positions matching TRBD1. CDR3 length: 13 amino acids. CDR1 is MDHEN and CDR2 is SYDVKM in the germline V gene. The ends lost 7 bases at V and 7 bases at J; junction bases unmatched: 4. This CDR3 reads CASTGTVNSPLHF. As DNA, the CDR3 is TGTGCCAGCACAGGGACAGTGAATTCACCCCTCCACTTT.

The chain combines TRBV18 with TRBJ2-5; a weak D match, TRBD1 (5 bases). The CDR3 length is 13 residues. V was shortened by 6 bases and J by 4 bases, with 12 bases between the two germline ends. CDR1 and CDR2 from the germline V gene are KGHSH and LQKENI. CDR3 residues: CASSFREGETQYF. For the CDR3, the DNA is TGTGCCAGCTCCTTCAGGGAAGGAGAGACCCAGTACTTC.

V usage is TRBV5-1 and J usage is TRBJ1-2; 9 bases line up with TRBD1. The CDR3 contains 16 residues. Unmatched junction bases numbered 9, after V lost 6 bases and J lost 0 bases. The germline V gene encodes CDR1 SGHRS and CDR2 YFSETQ. In nucleotides, the CDR3 is TGCGCCAGCACCCCTGGACAGGGGAGGGCTAACTATGGCTACACCTTC. This encodes CASTPGQGRANYGYTF.

The chain links TRBV7-2 to TRBJ2-5, with 7 bases matching TRBD2. The V and J ends lost 2 bases and 5 bases, in that order; junction bases with no gene match: 5. Germline values: CDR1 SGHTA, CDR2 FQGNSA. This CDR3 is 14 amino acids long. The CDR3 bases are TGTGCCAGCAGCTTAAGCGGGATGGGCGAGACCCAGTACTTC. Its protein is CASSLSGMGETQYF.

V gene TRBV20-1 combines with J gene TRBJ2-2; TRBD2 aligns across 8 bases. This CDR3 is built from 13 residues. The V gene end was trimmed by 3 bases and the J gene end by 6 bases; junction bases not matched to a gene: 3. Per the germline V gene, CDR1 is DFQATT and CDR2 is SNEGSKA (reference sequence). The DNA for the CDR3 is TGCAGTGCTAGTGGGCGGGAGGCCGGGGAGCTGTTTTTT. The encoded protein is CSASGREAGELFF.

V usage is TRBV6-5 and J usage is TRBJ1-1; D not resolved. The CDR3 contains 14 residues. The germline gives CDR1 MNHEY, CDR2 SVGAGI. V shed 6 bases and J shed 2 bases, with 13 bases lying between them. CDR3 region: CASRAGSSNTEAFF. In DNA form, the CDR3 reads TGTGCCAGCAGGGCGGGATCGAGCAACACTGAAGCTTTCTTT.

J is TRBJ2-5 and V is TRBV5-1, with TRBD2 identical over 12 bases. CDR1 is SGHRS and CDR2 is YFSETQ in the germline V gene. This CDR3 comprises 17 residues. V was clipped by 0 bases and J by 5 bases; unmatched bases: 8. The CDR3 DNA is TGCGCCAGCAGCTTGGGGACTAGCGGGAACAAATGGGAGACCCAGTACTTC. Its translation is CASSLGTSGNKWETQYF. Filled out from reference TRBV5-1 and TRBJ2-5, the complete variable domain reads KAGVTQTPRYLIKTRGQQVTLSCSPISGHRSVSWYQQTPGQGLQFLFEYFSETQRNKGNFPGRFSGRQFSNSRSEMNVSTLELGDSALYLCASSLGTSGNKWETQYFGPGTRLLVL.